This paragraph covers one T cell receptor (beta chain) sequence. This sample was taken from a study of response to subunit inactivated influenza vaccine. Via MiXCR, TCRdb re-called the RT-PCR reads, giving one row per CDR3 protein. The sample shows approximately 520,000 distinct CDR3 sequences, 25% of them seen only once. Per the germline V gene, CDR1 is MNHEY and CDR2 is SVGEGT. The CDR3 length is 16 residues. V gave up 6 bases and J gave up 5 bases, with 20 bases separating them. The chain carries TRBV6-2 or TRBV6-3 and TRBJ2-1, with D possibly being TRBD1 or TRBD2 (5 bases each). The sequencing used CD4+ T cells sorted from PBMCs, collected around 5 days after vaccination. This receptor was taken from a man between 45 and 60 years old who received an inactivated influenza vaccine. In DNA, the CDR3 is TGTGCCAGCAGCCCCTCAGGTGGGACGGCAGACAATGAGCAGTTCTTC. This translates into CASSPSGGTADNEQFF.